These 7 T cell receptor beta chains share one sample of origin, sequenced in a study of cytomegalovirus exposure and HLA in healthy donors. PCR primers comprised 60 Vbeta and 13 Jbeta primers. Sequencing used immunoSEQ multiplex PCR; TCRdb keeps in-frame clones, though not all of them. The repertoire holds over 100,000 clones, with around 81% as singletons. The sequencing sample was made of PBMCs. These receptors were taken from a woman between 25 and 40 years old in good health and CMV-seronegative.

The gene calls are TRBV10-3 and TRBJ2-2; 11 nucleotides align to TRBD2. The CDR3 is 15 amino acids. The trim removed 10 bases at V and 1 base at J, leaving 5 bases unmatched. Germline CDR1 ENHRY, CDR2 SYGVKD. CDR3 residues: CATRGTSGNTGELFF. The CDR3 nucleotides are TGTGCCACGAGAGGGACTAGCGGGAACACCGGGGAGCTGTTTTTT.

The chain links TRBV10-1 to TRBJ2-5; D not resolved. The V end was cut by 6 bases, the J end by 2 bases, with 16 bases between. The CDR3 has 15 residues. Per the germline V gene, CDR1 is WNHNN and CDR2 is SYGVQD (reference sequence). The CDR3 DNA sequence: TGCGCCAGCAGGACAATCCTCAGGCGTCAAGAGACCCAGTACTTC. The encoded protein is CASRTILRRQETQYF.

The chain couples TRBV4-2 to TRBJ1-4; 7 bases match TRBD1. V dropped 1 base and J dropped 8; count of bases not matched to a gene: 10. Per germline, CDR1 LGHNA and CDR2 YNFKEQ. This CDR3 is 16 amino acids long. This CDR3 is CASSQVAGTVVEKLFF. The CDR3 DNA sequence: TGTGCCAGCAGCCAAGTGGCTGGGACAGTCGTCGAAAAACTGTTTTTT.

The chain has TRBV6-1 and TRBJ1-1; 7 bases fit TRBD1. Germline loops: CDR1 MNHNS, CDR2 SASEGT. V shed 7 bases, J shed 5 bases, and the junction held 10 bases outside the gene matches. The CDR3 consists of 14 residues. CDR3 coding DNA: TGTGCCAGCATTAAACGGCAGGGGGAGACTGAAGCTTTCTTT. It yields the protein CASIKRQGETEAFF.

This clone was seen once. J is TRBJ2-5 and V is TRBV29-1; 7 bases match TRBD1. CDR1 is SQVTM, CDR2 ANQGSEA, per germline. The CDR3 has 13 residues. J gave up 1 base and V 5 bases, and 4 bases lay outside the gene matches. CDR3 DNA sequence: TGCAGCGTTAAAAGGGACAGCCAAGAGACCCAGTACTTC. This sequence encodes CSVKRDSQETQYF.

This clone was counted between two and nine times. CDR3 sequence reads: CASTLQGHPNTEAFF. CDR3 bases: TGTGCCAGTACTCTACAGGGACACCCGAACACTGAAGCTTTCTTT. The chain joins TRBV19 to TRBJ1-1, with D possibly matching TRBD1 (6 bases). The CDR3 has 15 residues. CDR1 is LNHDA and CDR2 is SQIVND in the germline V gene (reference sequence). V was cut by 7 bases and J by 1 base, with 16 bases left in between.

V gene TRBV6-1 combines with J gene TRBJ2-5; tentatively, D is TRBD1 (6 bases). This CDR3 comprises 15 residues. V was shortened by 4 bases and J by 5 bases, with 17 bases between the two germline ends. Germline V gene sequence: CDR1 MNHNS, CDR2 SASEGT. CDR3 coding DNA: TGTGCCAGCAGTGGAACACAGGGTAGCATGGAGACCCAGTACTTC. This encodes CASSGTQGSMETQYF.